A selection of T cell receptor beta chains follows, all from one sample in a study of post-analysis software for immune sequencing data. TCRdb fed the PCR reads into MiXCR, producing one record per CDR3 protein. The sample has a few hundred thousand distinct CDR3 sequences, less than 40% seen once. The sample taken for sequencing was blood. The receptors were gathered from a girl under 18 with multiple sclerosis. CDR3s include the opening cysteine and the closing phenylalanine or tryptophan. Fields, in order: clone size, J gene, D gene, V gene, CDR3 protein, CDR3 DNA. A D gene is named only where the DNA matches it firmly. The size entry is marked missing in some rows and otherwise reads once, few, many or a size class.

size: many; J: TRBJ2-5; D: -; V: TRBV5-1; CDR3: CASSFTFETQYF; DNA: TGCGCCAGCAGCTTCACCTTTGAGACCCAGTACTTC
size: many; J: TRBJ1-2; D: -; V: TRBV7-8; CDR3: CASSSPSRGYTF; DNA: TGTGCCAGCAGCTCTCCTAGCCGGGGCTACACCTTC
size: few; J: TRBJ2-2; D: -; V: TRBV6-5; CDR3: CASSYSRGQANTGELFF; DNA: TGTGCCAGCAGTTACTCGCGGGGGCAGGCGAACACCGGGGAGCTGTTTTTT
size: -; J: TRBJ2-3; D: -; V: TRBV7-2; CDR3: CASSQEGTDTQYF; DNA: TGCGCCAGCAGCCAAGAAGGAACAGATACGCAGTATTTT
size: many; J: TRBJ1-5; D: -; V: TRBV10-3; CDR3: CAISESGSQPQHF; DNA: TGTGCCATCAGTGAGTCAGGGAGTCAGCCCCAGCATTTT
size: few; J: TRBJ1-1; D: -; V: TRBV6-5; CDR3: CASSWDTLNTEAFF; DNA: TGTGCCAGCAGTTGGGACACCTTGAACACTGAAGCTTTCTTT
size: many; J: TRBJ2-1; D: -; V: TRBV6-4; CDR3: CASSESQGRQFF; DNA: TGTGCCAGCAGTGAGTCCCAGGGACGGCAGTTCTTC
size: -; J: TRBJ2-2; D: TRBD1; V: TRBV29-1; CDR3: CSVAALDRLNTGELFF; DNA: TGCAGCGTGGCCGCCTTGGACAGGTTGAACACCGGGGAGCTGTTTTTT
size: few; J: TRBJ1-4; D: -; V: TRBV19; CDR3: CASSIRQGNEKLFF; DNA: TGTGCCAGTAGTATCCGGCAGGGGAACGAAAAACTGTTTTTT
size: -; J: TRBJ2-5; D: TRBD2; V: TRBV3-1; CDR3: CASSQGEGPLADQETQYF; DNA: TGTGCCAGCAGCCAAGGGGAGGGGCCACTAGCGGACCAAGAGACCCAGTACTTC
size: many; J: TRBJ2-1; D: -; V: TRBV12-3/TRBV12-4; CDR3: CASSLPGGHNEQFF; DNA: TGTGCCAGCAGTTTGCCCGGTGGACACAATGAGCAGTTCTTC
size: -; J: TRBJ2-3; D: -; V: TRBV7-9; CDR3: CASSFQGGTDTQYF; DNA: TGTGCCAGCAGCTTCCAGGGTGGGACAGATACGCAGTATTTT
size: -; J: TRBJ2-7; D: -; V: TRBV5-1; CDR3: CASSGYPRDPGDVEQYF; DNA: TGCGCCAGCAGCGGTTACCCACGGGACCCCGGGGATGTCGAGCAGTACTTC
size: -; J: TRBJ1-5; D: TRBD1; V: TRBV27; CDR3: CASSIRQGSNQPQHF; DNA: TGTGCCAGCAGTATTAGACAGGGAAGCAATCAGCCCCAGCATTTT
size: -; J: TRBJ1-6; D: -; V: TRBV27; CDR3: CASSLTAGSPLHF; DNA: TGTGCCAGCAGTTTGACAGCGGGTTCACCCCTCCACTTT
size: -; J: TRBJ2-3; D: -; V: TRBV7-2; CDR3: CASKEGGYSTDAQYF; DNA: TGTGCCAGTAAGGAGGGGGGCTATAGCACAGATGCGCAGTATTTT
size: many; J: TRBJ2-1; D: TRBD2; V: TRBV11-1; CDR3: CASSPSRTGGYNEQFF; DNA: TGTGCCAGCAGTCCGAGTAGGACGGGAGGGTATAATGAGCAGTTCTTC
size: many; J: TRBJ2-5; D: -; V: TRBV5-6; CDR3: CASSLAGAPALETQYF; DNA: TGTGCCAGCAGCTTGGCCGGGGCCCCGGCCCTAGAGACCCAGTACTTC
size: many; J: TRBJ2-5; D: TRBD2; V: TRBV4-1; CDR3: CASSQGSRLAGGQETQYF; DNA: TGCGCCAGCAGCCAGGGGTCCAGACTAGCGGGGGGCCAAGAGACCCAGTACTTC
size: many; J: TRBJ2-1; D: TRBD2; V: TRBV6-5; CDR3: CASSRGLAGGPPFF; DNA: TGTGCCAGCAGTCGCGGGCTAGCGGGAGGGCCCCCGTTCTTC
size: many; J: TRBJ1-2; D: -; V: TRBV21-1; CDR3: CASSKSAGMNGYTF; DNA: TGTGCCAGCAGCAAATCGGCAGGGATGAATGGCTACACCTTC
size: many; J: TRBJ1-6; D: TRBD1; V: TRBV5-1; CDR3: CASSPSGTGSYNSPLHF; DNA: TGCGCCAGCAGCCCGTCCGGGACAGGGTCCTATAATTCACCCCTCCACTTT
size: -; J: TRBJ1-4; D: TRBD1; V: TRBV5-1; CDR3: CASAGTDNEKLFF; DNA: TGCGCCAGTGCCGGGACAGATAATGAAAAACTGTTTTTT
size: -; J: TRBJ2-1; D: -; V: TRBV7-9; CDR3: CASSLGGVRVERFF; DNA: TGTGCCAGCAGCTTAGGCGGGGTCCGGGTTGAGCGGTTCTTC
size: -; J: TRBJ1-1; D: TRBD1; V: TRBV7-3; CDR3: CASSLTGTGVEAFF; DNA: TGTGCCAGCAGCTTAACGGGGACAGGAGTTGAAGCTTTCTTT
size: -; J: TRBJ2-7; D: -; V: TRBV7-9; CDR3: CASSLAAAPEQYF; DNA: TGTGCCAGCAGCTTAGCGGCAGCTCCCGAGCAGTACTTC
size: many; J: TRBJ2-3; D: TRBD2; V: TRBV10-3; CDR3: CAISESGGSPDTQYF; DNA: TGTGCCATCAGTGAGTCGGGCGGGAGCCCAGATACGCAGTATTTT
size: -; J: TRBJ1-1; D: -; V: TRBV5-1; CDR3: CASSLSQGGNTEAFF; DNA: TGCGCCAGCAGCTTGAGCCAGGGAGGGAACACTGAAGCTTTCTTT
size: many; J: TRBJ2-3; D: -; V: TRBV5-1; CDR3: CASSLENYGTDTQYF; DNA: TGCGCCAGCAGCCTGGAGAACTACGGCACAGATACGCAGTATTTT
size: many; J: TRBJ2-1; D: -; V: TRBV4-1; CDR3: CASSQNYPSYNEQFF; DNA: TGCGCCAGCAGCCAGAACTACCCAAGTTACAATGAGCAGTTCTTC
size: -; J: TRBJ2-1; D: TRBD2; V: TRBV6-1; CDR3: CASSEEAGGPNEQFF; DNA: TGTGCCAGCAGTGAAGAGGCGGGAGGCCCGAATGAGCAGTTCTTC
size: -; J: TRBJ2-3; D: TRBD2; V: TRBV7-2; CDR3: CASGDGLAGTTDTQYF; DNA: TGTGCCAGCGGCGATGGACTAGCGGGTACCACAGATACGCAGTATTTT
size: -; J: TRBJ1-3; D: -; V: TRBV6-6; CDR3: CASSLGRANSENTIYF; DNA: TGTGCCAGCAGCTTGGGGAGAGCTAACAGCGAAAACACCATATATTTT
size: -; J: TRBJ1-1; D: TRBD1; V: TRBV5-1; CDR3: CASSSAGGYTEAFF; DNA: TGCGCCAGCAGCTCGGCAGGGGGATACACTGAAGCTTTCTTT
size: many; J: TRBJ2-5; D: TRBD2; V: TRBV5-1; CDR3: CASSFGGLTQETQYF; DNA: TGCGCCAGCAGCTTCGGGGGACTAACGCAAGAGACCCAGTACTTC
size: -; J: TRBJ2-7; D: TRBD1; V: TRBV25-1; CDR3: CASSEGTAYEQYF; DNA: TGTGCCAGCAGTGAGGGGACAGCCTACGAGCAGTACTTC
size: few; J: TRBJ2-2; D: -; V: TRBV6-5; CDR3: CASTKEAGLNTGELFF; DNA: TGTGCCAGCACCAAAGAAGCGGGCCTGAACACCGGGGAGCTGTTTTTT
size: many; J: TRBJ2-4; D: -; V: TRBV7-2; CDR3: CASSSGRGREGKNIQYF; DNA: TGTGCCAGCAGCTCAGGCCGGGGTCGGGAAGGCAAAAACATTCAGTACTTC
size: -; J: TRBJ1-2; D: -; V: TRBV11-2; CDR3: CTSSSSVVVPSYGYTF; DNA: TGTACCAGCAGCTCCAGCGTAGTTGTCCCTAGCTATGGCTACACCTTC
size: once; J: TRBJ1-2; D: TRBD1; V: TRBV28; CDR3: CASSLIGQGEGYTF; DNA: TGTGCCAGCAGTCTAATTGGACAGGGAGAGGGCTACACCTTC
size: -; J: TRBJ2-1; D: TRBD2; V: TRBV6-5; CDR3: CASRGTSGNEQFF; DNA: TGTGCCAGCAGGGGGACTAGCGGCAATGAGCAGTTCTTC
size: -; J: TRBJ2-1; D: TRBD1; V: TRBV29-1; CDR3: CSVRTGVYNEQFF; DNA: TGCAGCGTCAGGACAGGGGTCTACAATGAGCAGTTCTTC
size: few; J: TRBJ2-1; D: -; V: TRBV2; CDR3: CASSDRGSSYNEQFF; DNA: TGTGCCAGCAGTGATCGGGGAAGCTCCTACAATGAGCAGTTCTTC
size: many; J: TRBJ2-5; D: -; V: TRBV5-5; CDR3: CASSPDTLQETQYF; DNA: TGTGCCAGCAGCCCAGACACCCTCCAAGAGACCCAGTACTTC
size: -; J: TRBJ1-2; D: -; V: TRBV5-1; CDR3: CASSLSAGLTYGYTF; DNA: TGCGCCAGCAGCTTGTCGGCGGGACTGACCTATGGCTACACCTTC
size: few; J: TRBJ2-2; D: TRBD1; V: TRBV25-1; CDR3: CASSESRTGNTGELFF; DNA: TGTGCCAGCAGTGAATCCCGGACAGGGAACACCGGGGAGCTGTTTTTT
size: -; J: TRBJ2-3; D: -; V: TRBV14; CDR3: CASRQDSLDTQYF; DNA: TGCGCCAGCCGCCAAGATAGTCTGGATACGCAGTATTTT
size: few; J: TRBJ2-5; D: TRBD2; V: TRBV5-1; CDR3: CASSPGTSGAVTQYF; DNA: TGCGCCAGCAGCCCCGGGACTAGCGGGGCGGTGACCCAGTACTTC
size: few; J: TRBJ1-5; D: TRBD1; V: TRBV19; CDR3: CASSNDRGFSNQPQHF; DNA: TGTGCCAGTAGCAATGACAGGGGATTTAGCAATCAGCCCCAGCATTTT
size: -; J: TRBJ2-4; D: -; V: TRBV7-9; CDR3: CPSSLDMGGNEQYF; DNA: TGTCCCAGCAGCTTAGATATGGGAGGTAATGAGCAGTACTTC